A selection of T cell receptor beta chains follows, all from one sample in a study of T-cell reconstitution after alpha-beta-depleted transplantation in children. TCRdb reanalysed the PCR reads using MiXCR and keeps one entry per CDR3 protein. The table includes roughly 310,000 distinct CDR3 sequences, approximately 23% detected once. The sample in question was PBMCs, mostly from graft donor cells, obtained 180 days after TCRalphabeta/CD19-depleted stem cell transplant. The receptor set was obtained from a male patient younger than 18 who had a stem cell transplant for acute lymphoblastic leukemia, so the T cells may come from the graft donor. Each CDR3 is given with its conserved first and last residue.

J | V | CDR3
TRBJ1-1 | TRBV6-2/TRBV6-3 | CASSYPTGGLSLPEAFF
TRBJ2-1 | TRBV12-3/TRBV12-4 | CASSLTGREEQFF
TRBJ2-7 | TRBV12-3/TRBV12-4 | CASSFSDRSYEQYF
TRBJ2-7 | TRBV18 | CASSPLTGPAYEQYF
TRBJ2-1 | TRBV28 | CASSLRGGTSGIYNEQFF
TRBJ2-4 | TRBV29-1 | CSVEAGYLAKNIQYF
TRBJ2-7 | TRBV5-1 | CASSPTPFRDRGVYEQYF
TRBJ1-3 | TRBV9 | CASTSGSRGPGNTIYF
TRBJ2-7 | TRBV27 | CLTRELGSYEQYF
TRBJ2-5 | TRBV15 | CATSSGTVRSQETQYF
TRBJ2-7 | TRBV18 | CASSPDGGSYEQYF
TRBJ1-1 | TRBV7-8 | CASSLVTGVNTEAFF
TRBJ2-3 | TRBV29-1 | CSAGTSTDTQYF
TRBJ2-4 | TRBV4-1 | CASSQKRGILAKNIQYF
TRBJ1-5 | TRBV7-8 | CASSQGQGSYSNQPQHF
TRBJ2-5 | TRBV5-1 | CASSETGLSETQYF
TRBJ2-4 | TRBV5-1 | CASSIMGENIQYF
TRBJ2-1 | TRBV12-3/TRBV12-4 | CASTTLAGVYNEQFF
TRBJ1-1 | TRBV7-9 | CASSLDRAGAANTEAFF
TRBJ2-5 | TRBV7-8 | CASSLEHPLYTQYF
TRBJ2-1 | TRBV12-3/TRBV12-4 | CASSLGDYIYNEQFF
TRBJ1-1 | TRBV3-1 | CASSQELRRGGTEAFF
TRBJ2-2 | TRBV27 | CASSLSVRGTGELFF
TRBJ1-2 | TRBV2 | CASRTGSLDLRNYGYTF
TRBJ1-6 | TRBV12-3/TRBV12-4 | CASSFSQGPLHF
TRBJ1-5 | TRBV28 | CASISGVLTQPQHF
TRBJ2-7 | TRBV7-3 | CASSFSRGGEQYF
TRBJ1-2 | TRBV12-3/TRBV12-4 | CASSRGGGSYGYTF
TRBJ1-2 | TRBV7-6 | CASSLFSEGGMGGYTF
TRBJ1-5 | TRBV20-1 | CSARGAGGGSSNQPQHF
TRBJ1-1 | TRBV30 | CAWSVSENTEAFF
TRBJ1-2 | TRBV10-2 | CASSEENRRNYGYTF
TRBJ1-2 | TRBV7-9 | CASSLEGGQSYGYTF
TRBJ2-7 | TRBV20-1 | CSARLRTASSYEQYF
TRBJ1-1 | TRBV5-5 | CASRVWGSGEAFF
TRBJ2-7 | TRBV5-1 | CASKTTAGAIYEQYF
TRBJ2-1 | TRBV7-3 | CASSLGTGKKQFF
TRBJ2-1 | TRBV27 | CASTTTILAGINEQFF
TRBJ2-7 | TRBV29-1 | CSVDLTGSYEQYF
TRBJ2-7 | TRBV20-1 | CSARNSAFQQYF
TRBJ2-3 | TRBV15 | CATSRDSGADTQYF
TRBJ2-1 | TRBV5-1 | CASSAGTSGCNEQFF
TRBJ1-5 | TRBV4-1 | CASSQEQGINQPQHF
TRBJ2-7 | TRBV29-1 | CSVVVRGTGDNEQYF
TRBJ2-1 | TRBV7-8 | CASSLFRSSGYNEQFF